A selection of T cell receptor beta chains follows, all from one sample in a study of OX40 agonist ivuxolimab in advanced cancers. TCRdb's copy holds only in-frame clones and misses some; the assay was immunoSEQ multiplex PCR. The data show about 31,000 clones, around nine tenths seen once. The sequenced sample was CD4+ or CD8+ T cells sorted from blood, obtained in a trial of the OX40 agonist ivuxolimab. All receptors derive from an adult with an advanced solid tumor such as melanoma, head and neck, liver or kidney cancer. Each CDR3 is given with its conserved first and last residue. Fields, in order: J gene, V gene, D gene, clone size, CDR3 protein, CDR3 DNA. A D gene is named only where the DNA matches it firmly. Clone size is stated in some rows and not others, as once, few, many or a class when expanded.

J: TRBJ2-2
V: TRBV7-3
D: .
size: .
CDR3: CASTNTGELFF
DNA: TGTGCCAGCACCAACACCGGGGAGCTGTTTTTT

J: TRBJ2-1
V: TRBV7-2
D: TRBD2
size: .
CDR3: CASSLEGTSENEQFF
DNA: TGTGCCAGCAGCTTAGAGGGGACTAGCGAGAATGAGCAGTTCTTC

J: TRBJ1-2
V: TRBV10-3
D: .
size: .
CDR3: CAIKNENLYGYTF
DNA: TGTGCCATCAAAAACGAGAATCTCTATGGCTACACCTTC

J: TRBJ2-3
V: TRBV11-2
D: TRBD1
size: .
CDR3: CASSSPGTGEHTQYF
DNA: TGTGCCAGCAGCTCGCCGGGGACAGGGGAACATACGCAGTATTTT

J: TRBJ1-2
V: TRBV4-1
D: .
size: .
CDR3: CASSQVGGPLYGYTF
DNA: TGCGCCAGCAGCCAAGTGGGGGGTCCGCTTTATGGCTACACCTTC

J: TRBJ2-7
V: TRBV6-5
D: .
size: .
CDR3: CASSYSRARSPYEQYF
DNA: TGTGCCAGCAGTTACTCCCGCGCCAGGTCCCCCTACGAGCAGTACTTC

J: TRBJ1-2
V: TRBV4-1
D: TRBD1
size: .
CDR3: CASSQEGTGFNYGYTF
DNA: TGCGCCAGCAGCCAAGAAGGGACAGGGTTCAACTATGGCTACACCTTC

J: TRBJ1-2
V: TRBV28
D: TRBD1
size: .
CDR3: CASSPDRGRGYGYTF
DNA: TGTGCCAGCAGTCCTGACAGGGGTAGGGGCTATGGCTACACCTTC

J: TRBJ2-3
V: TRBV19
D: .
size: .
CDR3: CASSIIPGTDTQYF
DNA: TGTGCCAGTAGTATAATTCCCGGAACAGATACGCAGTATTTT

J: TRBJ2-5
V: TRBV19
D: .
size: .
CDR3: CASSITLFLQETQYF
DNA: TGTGCCAGTAGTATCACTCTCTTTCTACAAGAGACCCAGTACTTC

J: TRBJ1-2
V: TRBV5-4
D: .
size: .
CDR3: CASSLGDFGYTF
DNA: TGTGCCAGCAGCTTAGGGGACTTTGGCTACACCTTC

J: TRBJ1-1
V: TRBV11-2
D: .
size: .
CDR3: CASSPLPEENTEAFF
DNA: TGTGCCAGCAGCCCTCTCCCGGAAGAGAACACTGAAGCTTTCTTT

J: TRBJ2-6
V: TRBV9
D: TRBD1
size: .
CDR3: CASSVARDRGRGANVLTF
DNA: TGTGCCAGCAGCGTAGCGAGGGACAGGGGTCGCGGGGCCAACGTCCTGACTTTC

J: TRBJ1-2
V: TRBV9
D: .
size: .
CDR3: CASSVEPVLRYPYGYTF
DNA: TGTGCCAGCAGCGTAGAACCCGTTCTGAGGTACCCCTATGGCTACACCTTC

J: TRBJ2-1
V: TRBV11-2
D: .
size: .
CDR3: CASSLDPGPNEQFF
DNA: TGTGCCAGCAGCTTAGATCCAGGGCCCAATGAGCAGTTCTTC

J: TRBJ2-2
V: TRBV27
D: .
size: .
CDR3: CASSLWGKQGRDGELFF
DNA: TGTGCCAGCAGTTTATGGGGAAAACAAGGAAGGGACGGGGAGCTGTTTTTT

J: TRBJ1-1
V: TRBV27
D: .
size: .
CDR3: CASSPIRGGTEAFF
DNA: TGTGCCAGCAGTCCCATAAGGGGGGGCACTGAAGCTTTCTTT

J: TRBJ2-2
V: TRBV19
D: .
size: .
CDR3: CASSIPAPAGPTGELFF
DNA: TGTGCCAGTAGTATTCCCGCTCCCGCGGGTCCTACCGGGGAGCTGTTTTTT

J: TRBJ1-5
V: TRBV5-5
D: .
size: .
CDR3: CASSLRGPHSNQPQHF
DNA: TGTGCCAGCAGCTTACGGGGACCACATAGCAATCAGCCCCAGCATTTT

J: TRBJ1-1
V: TRBV28
D: TRBD1
size: .
CDR3: CASILQGGWDTEAFF
DNA: TGTGCCAGCATCCTCCAGGGGGGCTGGGACACTGAAGCTTTCTTT

J: TRBJ2-1
V: TRBV6-1
D: TRBD2
size: .
CDR3: CASSEPNEGGSGATIGDPNEQFF
DNA: TGTGCCAGCAGTGAACCCAATGAGGGGGGTAGCGGGGCCACGATAGGAGACCCCAATGAGCAGTTCTTC

J: TRBJ2-7
V: TRBV7-9
D: TRBD1
size: .
CDR3: CASSSPDRGQDEQYF
DNA: TGTGCCAGCAGCTCCCCAGACAGGGGGCAGGACGAGCAGTACTTC

J: TRBJ2-5
V: TRBV19
D: .
size: .
CDR3: CASLSRVEETQYF
DNA: TGTGCCAGTCTTTCCAGGGTGGAGGAGACCCAGTACTTC

J: TRBJ2-1
V: TRBV10-1
D: TRBD2
size: once
CDR3: CASSNGRNYYNEQFF
DNA: TGCGCCAGCAGTAACGGGAGGAACTACTACAATGAGCAGTTCTTC

J: TRBJ2-7
V: TRBV14
D: .
size: .
CDR3: CASSRPGTGTYEQYF
DNA: TGTGCCAGCAGCCGCCCAGGTACCGGTACCTACGAGCAGTACTTC

J: TRBJ1-1
V: TRBV6-5
D: .
size: few
CDR3: CASINASGKNTEAFF
DNA: TGTGCCAGCATCAACGCCTCAGGGAAGAACACTGAAGCTTTCTTT

J: TRBJ2-1
V: TRBV7-9
D: TRBD2
size: .
CDR3: CASSVTQGLAGEQFF
DNA: TGTGCCAGCAGCGTAACCCAGGGACTAGCGGGCGAGCAGTTCTTC

J: TRBJ2-2
V: TRBV25-1
D: .
size: .
CDR3: CASSTGVYTGELFF
DNA: TGTGCCAGCAGCACCGGGGTATACACCGGGGAGCTGTTTTTT

J: TRBJ1-5
V: TRBV28
D: .
size: .
CDR3: CASCPVISNQPQHF
DNA: TGTGCCAGCTGTCCAGTCATTAGCAATCAGCCCCAGCATTTT

J: TRBJ2-3
V: TRBV4-3
D: .
size: .
CDR3: CASNEVGTDTQYF
DNA: TGCGCCAGCAACGAGGTCGGCACAGATACGCAGTATTTT

J: TRBJ2-1
V: TRBV19
D: .
size: .
CDR3: CASSIPPGTDMNNEQFF
DNA: TGTGCCAGTAGTATACCCCCCGGGACGGATATGAACAATGAGCAGTTCTTC

J: TRBJ1-2
V: TRBV9
D: .
size: .
CDR3: CASSVRGQNYGYTF
DNA: TGTGCCAGCAGCGTCCGCGGGCAGAACTATGGCTACACCTTC

J: TRBJ2-3
V: TRBV19
D: TRBD2
size: .
CDR3: CASSTSGLYTDTQYF
DNA: TGTGCCAGTAGTACTAGCGGACTGTACACAGATACGCAGTATTTT

J: TRBJ2-3
V: TRBV7-9
D: .
size: .
CDR3: CASSPPPTDSVPGDTQYF
DNA: TGTGCCAGCAGCCCGCCCCCTACTGACAGTGTGCCGGGAGATACGCAGTATTTT

J: TRBJ2-7
V: TRBV28
D: .
size: .
CDR3: CASSFPSGGSYEQYF
DNA: TGTGCCAGCAGTTTCCCCAGCGGAGGCTCCTACGAGCAGTACTTC

J: TRBJ2-7
V: TRBV7-9
D: .
size: .
CDR3: CASRETGVSYEQYF
DNA: TGTGCCAGCAGGGAAACGGGAGTCTCCTACGAGCAGTACTTC

J: TRBJ2-2
V: TRBV7-6
D: TRBD2
size: .
CDR3: CASSSYGTSGNTGELFF
DNA: TGTGCCAGCAGCTCCTACGGGACTAGCGGAAACACCGGGGAGCTGTTTTTT

J: TRBJ1-2
V: TRBV4-1
D: TRBD1
size: .
CDR3: CASSQPGQGIFGYTF
DNA: TGCGCCAGCAGCCAACCGGGACAGGGGATTTTTGGCTACACCTTC

J: TRBJ2-2
V: TRBV6-5
D: TRBD1
size: .
CDR3: CASSPGQASGELFF
DNA: TGTGCCAGCAGTCCGGGACAGGCCTCCGGGGAGCTGTTTTTT

J: TRBJ2-7
V: TRBV2
D: .
size: .
CDR3: CASSRGTVPTTTPYEQYF
DNA: TGTGCCAGCAGTAGGGGGACGGTCCCCACCACCACTCCCTACGAGCAGTACTTC